This entry lists 30 T cell receptor beta chains sequenced from one sample in a study of blood T cell repertoires in COVID-19 (dated by TCRdb to about 2020). Library generation was performed with the immunoSEQ multiplex PCR assay. In TCRdb, the immuneACCESS table is reduced to in-frame sequences with V and J assigned. These tables do not hold every clone; where another copy was compared, an unresolved V gene accounts for under half, and the others remain unexplained. Counted in this sample were 200,000 to 300,000 clones; approximately 86% of them appeared once. The ten largest clonotypes hold around 5.1% of the sample. Sequencing was done on a sample of peripheral blood. These TCRs come from a woman aged 60-75 years with COVID-19, enrolled during active disease.

CDR3 protein: CASSLIGRSEQFF. Here the CDR3 DNA reads TGTGCCAGCAGTTTGATAGGGAGGAGTGAGCAGTTCTTC. V gene TRBV12-3 or TRBV12-4 combines with J gene TRBJ2-1; a possible D gene is TRBD2 (6 bases). This CDR3 is built from 13 residues. Trimming removed 3 bases from V and 9 bases from J, with 12 bases in between.

The V call is TRBV25-1, the J call TRBJ1-2; tentatively, D is TRBD1 (5 bases). From germline, CDR1 is MGHDK and CDR2 SYGVNS. The CDR3 has 16 amino acids. Trimming took 5 bases from V and 4 from J, leaving 20 bases between them. This chain's CDR3 is CASSRGPGSRSYGYTF. The CDR3 nucleotides read TGTGCCAGCAGTAGGGGTCCAGGGTCTAGGTCCTATGGCTACACCTTC.

About this clone itself: An end of the junction differs from the germline gene, which may be a read error. This sequence joins TRBV6-6 and TRBJ2-7; 11 positions match TRBD1. The CDR3 has 14 residues. Germline CDR1 is MNHNY and CDR2 is SVGAGI (reference sequence). CDR3 in DNA: TGTGCCAGCACTTACGGGACAGGGGGGTACGAGCAGTACTTC. Translation: CASTYGTGGYEQYF.

The chain recombines TRBV6-4 with TRBJ2-7; the match to TRBD1 covers 7 bases. The junction had 11 bases not matched to a gene; V was cut back by 6 bases and J by 3 bases. Germline V gives CDR1 MRHNA, CDR2 SNTAGT. CDR3 length: 15 residues. The DNA of the CDR3 is TGTGCCAGCAGGGTTGATCGGGACAGTGGCTACGAGCAGTACTTC. Translating gives CASRVDRDSGYEQYF.

The chain carries TRBV7-9 and TRBJ2-1, with D possibly matching TRBD2 (6 bases). The CDR3 consists of 13 residues. Germline V lookup: CDR1 SEHNR, CDR2 FQNEAQ (reference sequence). Trimming cost V 6 bases and J 8 bases, with 14 bases left between them. The CDR3 DNA is TGTGCCAGCAGTGGGCTAGCGATCGATGAGCAGTTCTTC. Its protein product is CASSGLAIDEQFF.

The CDR3 loop reads CASAATGPGGYGYTF. CDR3 nucleotide sequence: TGCGCCAGTGCCGCAACAGGGCCTGGAGGCTATGGCTACACCTTC. The V gene is TRBV5-1, the J gene TRBJ1-2; perhaps TRBD1 as D (6 bases). CDR1 and CDR2 (germline): SGHRS, YFSETQ. Trimming took 8 bases from V and 4 from J, leaving 21 bases between them. The CDR3 loop spans 15 amino acids.

The chain links TRBV29-1 to TRBJ2-1; TRBD2 aligns across 15 bases. The germline V gene has CDR1 SQVTM and CDR2 ANQGSEA. V dropped 4 bases and J dropped 4; count of bases not matched to a gene: 2. The CDR3 contains 15 residues. CDR3 loop: CSVAGTSGGYNEQFF. The CDR3 nucleotides are TGCAGCGTTGCCGGGACTAGCGGGGGGTACAATGAGCAGTTCTTC.

The chain carries TRBV21-1 and TRBJ2-7; the table's D call, TRBD2, was not checked against the DNA. TRBV21-1 is noted as a pseudogene. CDR3 size: 21 residues. The CDR3 here is CASSKVRLGTSGRTQSYEQYF. Here the CDR3 DNA reads TGTGCCAGCAGCAAAGTTAGGTTGGGGACTAGCGGGAGGACGCAGTCCTACGAGCAGTACTTC.

The chain carries TRBV5-1 and TRBJ2-1; weak D call: TRBD1 (6 bases). Per germline, CDR1 SGHRS and CDR2 YFSETQ. V lost 0 bases and J 10 bases, leaving 17 bases between the germline ends. The CDR3 consists of 15 residues. CDR3 coding DNA: TGCGCCAGCAGCTTGGCTGTAGCTTCGAGGGGGGAGCAGTTCTTC. Translating gives CASSLAVASRGEQFF.

The V call is TRBV3-1 (or the pseudogene TRBV3-2), the J call TRBJ1-3, with D possibly matching TRBD1 (6 bases). CDR1 is LGHDT, CDR2 YNNKEL, per germline (reference sequence). The CDR3 contains 14 residues. Deletions cut 7 bases from V and 0 bases from J, with 10 bases between. The CDR3 DNA sequence: TGTGCCAGCACTACAGGGATCTCTGGAAACACCATATATTTT. It encodes CASTTGISGNTIYF.

The chain employs TRBV5-1 and TRBJ2-2, with a tentative D call TRBD2 (6 bases). V was clipped by 2 bases and J by 3 bases, with 14 bases between them. Germline CDR1 reads SGHRS; CDR2 reads YFSETQ. CDR3 length equals 16 residues. The DNA for the CDR3 is TGCGCCAGCAGCTTCGGGACCCGGAGGGACACCGGGGAGCTGTTTTTT. Amino acids: CASSFGTRRDTGELFF.

This chain connects TRBV2 to TRBJ2-3, with 14 bases lining up with TRBD2. The CDR3 contains 16 residues. Trimming took 6 bases from V and 6 from J; bases not matched to a gene: 8. CDR1 and CDR2 from the germline V gene are SNHLY and FYNNEI. The CDR3 here is CASSATSGRAFDTQYF. CDR3 DNA: TGTGCCAGCAGCGCGACTAGCGGGAGGGCCTTCGATACGCAGTATTTT.

In DNA form, the CDR3 reads TGTGCCAGTTACGGGAGGGACCCGGAAGCTTTCTTT. Amino acid sequence: CASYGRDPEAFF. The gene calls are TRBV6-6 and TRBJ1-1; D perhaps matches TRBD1 (5 bases). V lost 9 bases and J 8 bases, leaving 16 bases between the germline ends. The CDR3 is 12 amino acids. Germline V lookup: CDR1 MNHNY, CDR2 SVGAGI (reference sequence).

V usage is TRBV5-1 and J usage is TRBJ2-1, with D uncertain. Trimming took 1 base from V and 6 from J, leaving 2 bases between them. CDR1 SGHRS and CDR2 YFSETQ come from the germline V gene. The CDR3 is 11 amino acids. The CDR3 is CASSLLNEQFF. For the CDR3, the DNA is TGCGCCAGCAGCTTGCTCAATGAGCAGTTCTTC.

The gene calls are TRBV14 and TRBJ2-1, with D possibly being TRBD2 (5 bases). Germline V gene data show CDR1 as SGHDN and CDR2 as FVKESK. CDR3 length equals 11 residues. V was cut by 2 bases and J by 12 bases, with 8 bases left in between. CDR3 coding DNA: TGTGCCAGCAGCCAAAGGCTAGCGCAGTTCTTC. The encoded protein is CASSQRLAQFF.

This clone was found once. The chain uses TRBV5-1 and TRBJ1-2, with TRBD1 as a possible D gene (6 bases). The CDR3 consists of 15 residues. The V gene lost 0 bases and the J gene lost 4 bases, with 13 bases spanning the gap. Germline loops: CDR1 SGHRS, CDR2 YFSETQ. The CDR3 nucleotides read TGCGCCAGCAGCTTGGCCCTACAGGGAGCCTATGGCTACACCTTC. This translates into CASSLALQGAYGYTF.

The V call is TRBV13, the J call TRBJ2-2; 7 bases match TRBD2. The CDR3 is made up of 18 amino acids. Germline-derived CDR1 and CDR2 are PRHDT and FYEKMQ (reference sequence). V was clipped by 5 bases and J by 6 bases; unmatched bases: 18. The CDR3 region is CASSARLFGSGFPGELFF. DNA for the CDR3: TGTGCCAGCAGCGCCCGGTTGTTTGGTAGCGGGTTCCCCGGGGAGCTGTTTTTT.

The chain has TRBV19 and TRBJ1-2; no definite D call. The germline gives CDR1 LNHDA, CDR2 SQIVND (reference sequence). V lost 3 bases, J lost 5 bases, and 7 bases lay in between. The CDR3 is made up of 12 amino acids. CDR3 coding DNA: TGTGCCAGTAGTATCACAGCTTATGGCTACACCTTC. It is translated as CASSITAYGYTF.

This clone was observed a single time. V usage is TRBV11-3 and J usage is TRBJ2-2; TRBD2 agrees at 9 bases. V shed 8 bases and J 3 bases; nucleotides not matched to a gene: 1. Germline CDR1 reads SGHNT; CDR2 reads YENEEA. The CDR3 loop spans 13 amino acids. The CDR3 is CASSSGDTGELFF. Written as DNA, the CDR3 is TGTGCCAGCTCTAGCGGGGACACCGGGGAGCTGTTTTTT.

This clone was detected only a few times. V usage is TRBV6-6 and J usage is TRBJ1-1; D is uncertain. The CDR3 sequence is 11 residues long. Between the trimmed V and J ends, which lost 4 bases and 4 bases, there was a span of 4 bases. Germline V CDR1 and CDR2: MNHNY, SVGAGI (reference sequence). The CDR3 spells CASSLSTEAFF. Here the CDR3 DNA reads TGTGCCAGCAGTTTGAGCACTGAAGCTTTCTTT.

The V and J genes are TRBV27 and TRBJ1-6, with D possibly being TRBD1 (5 bases). The ends were cut back, 7 bases at V and 6 bases at J, with 19 bases in the middle. Per the germline V gene, CDR1 is MNHEY and CDR2 is SMNVEV (reference sequence). The CDR3 runs 16 residues. The CDR3 region is CASKKGSRVPNSPLHF. As DNA, the CDR3 is TGTGCCAGCAAGAAAGGGTCCAGGGTGCCTAATTCACCCCTCCACTTT.

The chain combines TRBV5-5 with TRBJ1-1; 10 bases fit TRBD1. Germline loops: CDR1 SGHKS, CDR2 YYEKEE (reference sequence). J gave up 12 bases and V 4 bases, and 12 bases lay outside the gene matches. This CDR3 has 14 residues. CDR3 coding DNA: TGTGCCAGCAGCCGACAGGGGGCTGGATCCGTGACTTTCTTT. Translated, it gives CASSRQGAGSVTFF. Together with reference TRBV5-5 and TRBJ1-1, the CDR3 gives the full variable domain: DAGVTQSPTHLIKTRGQQVTLRCSPISGHKSVSWYQQVLGQGPQFIFQYYEKEERGRGNFPDRFSARQFPNYSSELNVNALLLGDSALYLCASSRQGAGSVTFFGQGTRLTVV.

J is TRBJ2-7 and V is TRBV27; 7 bases line up with TRBD1. Losses at the gene ends were 6 bases for V and 3 bases for J; bases not matched to a gene: 11. Germline CDR1 is MNHEY and CDR2 is SMNVEV (reference sequence). The CDR3 contains 15 residues. This CDR3 reads CASSQSPTGSYEQYF. The CDR3 coding sequence is TGTGCCAGCAGCCAGAGTCCGACAGGGAGCTACGAGCAGTACTTC.

A few counts support this clone. The J gene is TRBJ1-4, the V gene TRBV6-6; TRBD1 agrees at 8 bases. V trimming: 5 bases; J trimming: 8 bases; junction bases outside the gene matches: 7. CDR1 is MNHNY and CDR2 is SVGAGI in the germline V gene (reference sequence). The CDR3 totals 14 residues. Here the CDR3 reads CASSKDRAFEKLFF. The DNA for the CDR3 is TGTGCCAGCAGTAAGGACAGGGCTTTCGAAAAACTGTTTTTT.

The V call is TRBV24-1, the J call TRBJ2-3, with D perhaps TRBD1 (6 bases). Trimming left V 3 bases short and J 0 bases short, with 12 bases between. Germline values: CDR1 KGHDR, CDR2 SFDVKD. The CDR3 sequence is 16 residues long. CDR3 sequence: CATSDPRQVSTDTQYF. The CDR3 region has the DNA TGTGCCACCAGTGATCCGCGACAGGTCAGCACAGATACGCAGTATTTT.

The V and J genes are TRBV15 and TRBJ2-1; possibly TRBD2 for D (6 bases). Germline loops: CDR1 LNHNV, CDR2 YYDKDF (reference sequence). V lost 1 base to trimming and J lost 8 bases, with 12 bases between them. This CDR3 comprises 14 residues. CDR3 region: CATSRGLAFDEQFF. CDR3 DNA: TGTGCCACCAGCAGAGGGCTAGCGTTCGATGAGCAGTTCTTC.

The chain carries TRBV5-1 and TRBJ2-1; 12 bases match TRBD2. V lost 1 base to trimming and J lost 3 bases; unmatched junction nucleotides: 5. This CDR3 comprises 17 residues. The V gene's germline CDR1 is SGHRS and CDR2 YFSETQ. The CDR3 nucleotides read TGCGCCAGCAGCTTGTCCGGGACTAGCGGGCTCTACAATGAGCAGTTCTTC. Translated, it gives CASSLSGTSGLYNEQFF.

The table lists this clone with a count of one. This chain joins TRBV7-9 and TRBJ2-7; no clear D gene. This CDR3 contains 11 residues. CDR1 SEHNR and CDR2 FQNEAQ come from the germline V gene (reference sequence). V lost 4 bases and J lost 5, with 6 bases in between. CDR3: CASSYQNEQYF. In DNA form, the CDR3 reads TGTGCCAGCAGCTACCAGAACGAGCAGTACTTC.

V gene TRBV28 combines with J gene TRBJ2-5, with a tentative D call TRBD1 (5 bases). Germline CDR1 MDHEN, CDR2 SYDVKM. The CDR3 sequence is 12 residues long. V shed 7 bases and J shed 1 base, with 7 bases lying between them. The CDR3 DNA follows: TGTGCCAGCAACCAGGGCCAAGAGACCCAGTACTTC. Amino acid sequence: CASNQGQETQYF.

The table lists this clone with a count of one. The CDR3 here is CASSTTRRADTQYF. The CDR3 DNA reads TGTGCCAGTAGTACGACCCGACGGGCAGATACGCAGTATTTT. The chain is built from TRBV19 and TRBJ2-3; no firm D call. V was shortened by 4 bases and J by 4 bases, with 12 bases between the two germline ends. Germline V gene lookup returns CDR1 LNHDA and CDR2 SQIVND (reference sequence). There are 14 residues in the CDR3.